The rows below give T cell receptor beta chains drawn from one sample of a study of T cells in Graves' hyperthyroidism and ophthalmopathy. MiXCR, run by TCRdb on the multiplex PCR reads, gives a single entry per CDR3 protein. The sample has about 360,000 distinct CDR3 sequences; about 12% are singletons. What was sequenced was blood. Every receptor here comes from a woman between 18 and 29 years old with Graves' hyperthyroidism. Each CDR3 is given with its conserved first and last residue.

CDR3: CASGYSGNTIYF
J: TRBJ1-3
V: TRBV28

CDR3: CASSLGDSNQETQYF
J: TRBJ2-5
V: TRBV5-1

CDR3: CAISESPQGAAEKLSF
J: TRBJ1-4
V: TRBV10-3

CDR3: CASSSSRGKNIQYF
J: TRBJ2-4
V: TRBV6-1

CDR3: CASSPRWTSGANEQFF
J: TRBJ2-1
V: TRBV7-3

CDR3: CSASGGGGYEQYF
J: TRBJ2-7
V: TRBV20-1

CDR3: CASSPPGTGSGGYTF
J: TRBJ1-2
V: TRBV18

CDR3: CASSQDTGRGSPLHF
J: TRBJ1-6
V: TRBV3-1

CDR3: CASSQEQWGFTDTQYF
J: TRBJ2-3
V: TRBV4-1

CDR3: CASSLESVSPLHF
J: TRBJ1-6
V: TRBV7-9

CDR3: CASSQDPLRGTEAFF
J: TRBJ1-1
V: TRBV4-1

CDR3: CSVEWASGSAGQETQYF
J: TRBJ2-5
V: TRBV29-1

CDR3: CASRQPGSQMEKLFF
J: TRBJ1-4
V: TRBV7-2

CDR3: CASSLLADTSTDTQYF
J: TRBJ2-3
V: TRBV5-1

CDR3: CASKRLEEPYEQYF
J: TRBJ2-7
V: TRBV28

CDR3: CASGPTPGGGYTF
J: TRBJ1-2
V: TRBV12-5